These 10 T cell receptor beta chains were all obtained from the same sample, sequenced in a study of tumor-infiltrating lymphocytes in primary liver carcinoma. Extraction of RNA together with DNA used about 17-34 mg of unsorted bulk tissue. Priming with a constant-region primer yielded TCR beta cDNA from roughly 0.45 ug total RNA. Amplification in three nested multiplex PCR rounds with slightly modified ARM-PCR gave rise to TCR beta libraries. For around 11 cycles apiece, the opening two PCR rounds ran with TRBV1-TRBV30 forward primers and a C-beta reverse primer. TCRdb re-called the multiplex PCR reads with MiXCR, one entry per CDR3 protein. The table shows more than 100,000 distinct CDR3 sequences, with about 68% occurring only once. The sequenced material came from liver tumor tissue from sampling region 1. Regarding subset: tumor region T1, superior pole. These receptors originate from a woman aged 55-70 years with primary liver carcinoma and hepatitis B virus infection.

In this sample, this clonotype turned up a few times. At one end, the junction sequence differs from germline, possibly due to a read error. Written as DNA, the CDR3 is TGTGCCAGCAGTTACTCTAGTTTTCGGACAGATAACACCCGGGAGCTGTTTTTT. Translated, it gives CASSYSSFRTDNTRELFF. The chain uses TRBV6-2 or TRBV6-3 and TRBJ2-2, with a possible D match to TRBD1 (6 bases). The CDR3 totals 18 residues. The germline CDR1 and CDR2 sequences are MNHEY and SVGEGT.

The V gene is TRBV25-1, the J gene TRBJ2-1, with D possibly matching TRBD2 (6 bases). This CDR3 region has 18 residues. CDR1 and CDR2 (germline): MGHDK, SYGVNS. V lost 6 bases and J 7 bases, leaving 28 bases between the germline ends. CDR3 DNA: TGTGCCAGCAGGGACCACGGGGGATGGCGGGGCTTAAAAAATGAGCAGTTCTTC. Its translation is CASRDHGGWRGLKNEQFF.

The chain uses TRBV5-1 and TRBJ2-1; 8 bases map to TRBD2. Trimming took 0 bases from V and 9 from J; bases not matched to a gene: 14. The CDR3 is made up of 17 amino acids. Looked up from germline, CDR1 is SGHRS and CDR2 is YFSETQ. CDR3 protein: CASSLGATTSAKLEQFF. DNA for the CDR3: TGCGCCAGCAGCTTGGGAGCGACGACTAGCGCCAAACTTGAGCAGTTCTTC.

In regard to this clonotype: A much larger clone lies a single base off, so this may be a read error. This chain joins TRBV6-2 or TRBV6-3 and TRBJ1-2, with TRBD1 as a possible D gene (5 bases). Germline V CDR1 and CDR2: MNHEY, SVGEGT. CDR3 length: 15 residues. Trimming left V 2 bases short and J 0 bases short, with 10 bases between. The CDR3 nucleotides read TGTGCCAGCAGTTACACTGCGACAGCTAACTATGGCTACACCTTC. Its protein product is CASSYTATANYGYTF.

This clonotype was detected many times. This chain joins TRBV28 and TRBJ1-2, with D perhaps TRBD1 (6 bases). With 0 bases removed from V and 1 base from J, the gap between germline ends came to 21 bases. The length of the CDR3 is 19 residues. In germline, CDR1 is MDHEN, CDR2 SYDVKM. In DNA form, the CDR3 reads TGTGCCAGCAGTTTATGGGGGGCAGGCAGCTCAGGGATTAACTATGGCTACACCTTC. Translating gives CASSLWGAGSSGINYGYTF.

Remarks on this clonotype: One junction end does not reproduce the germline sequence, and a read error may be involved. The chain employs TRBV6-1 and TRBJ1-6; possible D gene TRBD1, 5 bases. Germline assignment: CDR1 MNHNS and CDR2 SASEGT. This CDR3 contains 14 residues. DNA for the CDR3: TGTACCAGCAGTGAGTCTTGGGGGTACTCACCCCTCCACTTT. Its translation is CTSSESWGYSPLHF.

This clonotype has at least ten counts. CDR3 in DNA: TGCGCCAGCAGAATTCTACGCCCGACTAGCGGATTCACAGATACGCAGTATTTT. This encodes CASRILRPTSGFTDTQYF. The chain combines TRBV10-1 with TRBJ2-3, with 9 bases aligning to TRBD2. The V and J ends lost 6 bases and 2 bases, in that order; junction bases with no gene match: 15. Germline V gene sequence: CDR1 WNHNN, CDR2 SYGVQD (reference sequence). The CDR3 sequence is 18 residues long.

Details on this clonotype: This may be a read error, as it is one base from a much larger clone. V usage is TRBV5-1 and J usage is TRBJ2-5; D tentatively fits TRBD1 or TRBD2 (5 bases each). The CDR3 totals 13 residues. Trimming left V 4 bases short and J 4 bases short, with 11 bases between. CDR1 SGHRS and CDR2 YFSETQ come from the germline V gene. The CDR3 sequence: CASSPGARETQYF. CDR3 coding DNA: TGCGCCAGCAGCCCCGGGGCCCGAGAGACCCAGTACTTC. Full variable domain (remainder filled in from reference TRBV5-1 and TRBJ2-5): KAGVTQTPRYLIKTRGQQVTLSCSPISGHRSVSWYQQTPGQGLQFLFEYFSETQRNKGNFPGRFSGRQFSNSRSEMNVSTLELGDSALYLCASSPGARETQYFGPGTRLLVL.

The chain joins TRBV11-2 to TRBJ2-7, with 13 bases lining up with TRBD2. V dropped 4 bases and J dropped 0; count of bases not matched to a gene: 0. Per germline, CDR1 SGHAT and CDR2 FQNNGV. CDR3 size: 15 residues. The CDR3, as DNA: TGTGCCAGCAGCTGGACTAGCGGGAGCTCCTACGAGCAGTACTTC. Protein sequence: CASSWTSGSSYEQYF.

In its sample, this clonotype was seen many times. The J gene is TRBJ2-1, the V gene TRBV7-8; TRBD2 aligns across 8 bases. The V gene's germline CDR1 is SGHVS and CDR2 FQNEAQ. CDR3 length: 15 amino acids. V lost 1 base and J lost 4; bases outside the gene matches: 3. CDR3 in DNA: TGTGCCAGCAGCTTAGTGAGCGGGAGTTACAATGAGCAGTTCTTC. It codes for CASSLVSGSYNEQFF. The complete variable domain, with remaining parts taken from reference TRBV7-8 and TRBJ2-1, reads GAGVSQSPRYKVAKRGQDVALRCDPISGHVSLFWYQQALGQGPEFLTYFQNEAQLDKSGLPSDRFFAERPEGSVSTLKIQRTQQEDSAVYLCASSLVSGSYNEQFFGPGTRLTVL.